The 29 T cell receptor beta chains below were found in one sample sequenced in a study of T cell responses to AZD1222 COVID-19 vaccine (TCRdb year 2021). Library preparation was by the immunoSEQ multiplex PCR assay. As stored in TCRdb, this immuneACCESS dataset retains in-frame rearrangements with V and J assigned. A fraction of the clones does not appear; measured against another copy, unresolved V genes explain less than half of the discrepancy, and the remainder lacks a known reason. Present in this sample are 150,000 or so clones, around 88% of which were seen just once. Jointly, the top ten make up approximately 3.6% of the sample. This specimen's time point label, per the study, means: baseline before first vaccination. In the paper's terms, the treatment or condition label means: meningococcal conjugate vaccine given as trial control. Specimen: peripheral blood, collected on day 0 of MenACWY control vaccination. The receptors derive from an adult in good health.

The chain employs TRBV7-2 and TRBJ2-7, with D tentatively TRBD1 or TRBD2 (5 bases each). Looked up from germline, CDR1 is SGHTA and CDR2 is FQGNSA. This CDR3 spans 16 amino acids. V was clipped by 5 bases and J by 2 bases, with 19 bases between them. The CDR3 reads CASSGATGTETYEQYF. In DNA, the CDR3 is TGTGCCAGCAGCGGCGCTACCGGGACGGAAACCTACGAGCAGTACTTC.

This chain joins TRBV12-5 and TRBJ2-5; 7 bases fit TRBD2. The germline gives CDR1 LGHNT, CDR2 FRNRAP. J gave up 3 bases and V 5 bases, and 12 bases lay outside the gene matches. This CDR3 comprises 16 residues. The CDR3 nucleotides are TGTGCTAGTGGTCCCGGTATGGGGGGGGGAGAAGAGACCCAGTACTTC. Translating gives CASGPGMGGGEETQYF.

This clone was seen a single time. The V and J genes are TRBV7-2 and TRBJ1-1; TRBD1 aligns across 7 bases. Losses at the gene ends were 1 base for V and 0 bases for J; bases not matched to a gene: 2. This CDR3 comprises 15 residues. Germline lookup yields CDR1 SGHTA and CDR2 FQGNSA. The CDR3 loop is CASSLGGQLNTEAFF. Written as DNA, the CDR3 is TGTGCCAGCAGCTTAGGGGGACAGCTGAACACTGAAGCTTTCTTT.

This clone showed up just a few times. The chain employs TRBV18 and TRBJ1-1; 10 bases align to TRBD1. V dropped 3 bases and J dropped 4; count of bases not matched to a gene: 8. Germline V lookup: CDR1 KGHSH, CDR2 LQKENI. This CDR3 has 16 amino acids. The CDR3, as DNA: TGTGCCAGCTCACCCGGACAGGGGGGGAGAGGCACTGAAGCTTTCTTT. Amino acids: CASSPGQGGRGTEAFF. The full variable domain, rest sourced from reference TRBV18 and TRBJ1-1, is NAGVMQNPRHLVRRRGQEARLRCSPMKGHSHVYWYRQLPEEGLKFMVYLQKENIIDESGMPKERFSAEFPKEGPSILRIQQVVRGDSAAYFCASSPGQGGRGTEAFFGQGTRLTVV.

The CDR3 DNA follows: TGCGCCAGCAGTCAATTAAACGGCTCTGGGGCCAACGTCCTGACTTTC. Translation: CASSQLNGSGANVLTF. V usage is TRBV23-1 and J usage is TRBJ2-6; no reliable D call. TRBV23-1 is given ORF status, its function remaining uncertain. V was cut by 1 base and J by 0 bases, with 7 bases left in between. This CDR3 has 16 residues.

The chain links TRBV5-1 to TRBJ2-5, with 8 positions matching TRBD1. Germline trimming cut 4 bases from V and 5 bases from J; bases unmatched to any gene: 10. This CDR3 is built from 15 residues. Per the germline V gene, CDR1 is SGHRS and CDR2 is YFSETQ. CDR3 coding DNA: TGCGCCAGCAGCCCACCCCAGGGGGCAGAGGAGACCCAGTACTTC. Its protein is CASSPPQGAEETQYF.

This chain connects TRBV10-3 to TRBJ1-6; D gene uncertain. The V gene's germline CDR1 is ENHRY and CDR2 SYGVKD. V lost 0 bases to trimming and J lost 9 bases, with 12 bases between them. The CDR3 has 15 amino acids. CDR3: CAISESEDGGSPLHF. The CDR3 DNA sequence: TGTGCCATCAGTGAGTCAGAGGATGGAGGTTCACCCCTCCACTTT.

The V gene is TRBV19, the J gene TRBJ1-2, with 8 bases aligning to TRBD1. V lost 3 bases and J lost 8; bases outside the gene matches: 2. From germline, CDR1 is LNHDA and CDR2 SQIVND (reference sequence). The CDR3 is 12 amino acids. The DNA for the CDR3 is TGTGCCAGTAGTATGACAGGGGTCGGCTACACCTTC. It translates to CASSMTGVGYTF.

The chain has TRBV4-2 and TRBJ2-2; 12 bases are shared with TRBD2. CDR3 length: 16 amino acids. Germline V gives CDR1 LGHNA, CDR2 YNFKEQ. The V gene end was trimmed by 2 bases and the J gene end by 5 bases; junction bases not matched to a gene: 3. The CDR3 here is CASSQPGTSGTGELFF. The CDR3 region has the DNA TGTGCCAGCAGCCAACCCGGGACTAGCGGGACCGGGGAGCTGTTTTTT.

The chain has TRBV12-5 and TRBJ2-1; TRBD2 matches at 9 bases. Germline trimming cut 0 bases from V and 7 bases from J; bases unmatched to any gene: 7. Germline CDR1 is LGHNT and CDR2 is FRNRAP. This CDR3 spans 16 amino acids. CDR3: CASGLVSGGWGNEQFF. CDR3 sequence (DNA): TGTGCTAGTGGTTTGGTTAGCGGGGGATGGGGGAATGAGCAGTTCTTC.

The rearrangement uses TRBV18 and TRBJ2-1, with a weak D call TRBD2 (5 bases). Germline CDR1 KGHSH, CDR2 LQKENI. The CDR3 length is 15 residues. V was pared by 5 bases and J by 1 base, with 12 bases between. This chain's CDR3 is CASSKRSGSYNEQFF. The CDR3 nucleotides read TGTGCCAGCTCAAAAAGAAGCGGATCCTACAATGAGCAGTTCTTC.

The V and J genes are TRBV5-1 and TRBJ2-4; D may be TRBD2 (5 bases). There are 16 residues in the CDR3. Trimming took off 0 bases at V and 6 bases at J, with 16 bases between the two ends. Per the germline V gene, CDR1 is SGHRS and CDR2 is YFSETQ. In DNA form, the CDR3 reads TGCGCCAGCAGCTTGGCCGGGGAAGTCGGGTTAAACATTCAGTACTTC. This encodes CASSLAGEVGLNIQYF.

The V call is TRBV4-3, the J call TRBJ2-2; D call uncertain. V lost 0 bases and J 2 bases, leaving 13 bases between the germline ends. The CDR3 covers 17 residues. Per germline, CDR1 LGHNA and CDR2 YSLEER. CDR3 sequence reads: CASSQDPVGDNTGELFF. The CDR3 nucleotides read TGCGCCAGCAGCCAAGATCCTGTAGGAGACAACACCGGGGAGCTGTTTTTT.

The chain uses TRBV6-5 and TRBJ1-5, with D hard to call. There are 14 residues in the CDR3. Germline CDR1 and CDR2: MNHEY and SVGAGI. Trimming removed 6 bases at V and 6 bases at J, with 15 bases between. The CDR3 region has the DNA TGTGCCAGCAGCCTCCTAGAGGGAGTTCAGCCCCAGCATTTT. This gives the protein CASSLLEGVQPQHF.

CDR3: CASSLERETQYF. CDR3 in DNA: TGTGCCAGCAGCTTAGAAAGGGAGACCCAGTACTTC. This sequence joins TRBV11-2 and TRBJ2-5; D ambiguous. Germline assignment: CDR1 SGHAT and CDR2 FQNNGV. V was cut by 0 bases and J by 5 bases, with 4 bases left in between. The CDR3 sequence is 12 residues long.

Details on this clone: A read error may account for a junction end that differs from germline. The J gene is TRBJ2-2, the V gene TRBV30; maybe TRBD1 (6 bases). The CDR3 runs 13 residues. Germline loops: CDR1 GTSNPN, CDR2 SVGIG (reference sequence). The CDR3 DNA is TGTGCCTGGAGTGTAACGGTCATCCGGGACACTGTTTTT. It yields the protein CAWSVTVIRDTVF.

The J gene is TRBJ1-5, the V gene TRBV9; tentatively, D is TRBD1 (5 bases). The germline V gene has CDR1 SGDLS and CDR2 YYNGEE. The germline V and J ends were trimmed by 3 bases and 1 base, with 8 bases remaining between them. This CDR3 is built from 14 residues. The CDR3 reads CASSGGDSNQPQHF. CDR3 DNA sequence: TGTGCCAGCAGCGGCGGGGACAGCAATCAGCCCCAGCATTTT.

The rearrangement links TRBV19 to TRBJ2-2; weak D call: TRBD2 (6 bases). V lost 5 bases and J lost 5, with 18 bases in between. This CDR3 contains 16 residues. Looked up from germline, CDR1 is LNHDA and CDR2 is SQIVND (reference sequence). The CDR3 nucleotides are TGTGCCAGTAGTGCCTTTAGCGGAACATTGACCGGGGAGCTGTTTTTT. Translating gives CASSAFSGTLTGELFF.

This chain uses TRBV7-2 with TRBJ1-1, with D uncertain. Trimming took 0 bases from V and 4 from J, leaving 6 bases between them. The CDR3 has 13 amino acids. Germline assignment: CDR1 SGHTA and CDR2 FQGNSA. The CDR3 DNA reads as TGTGCCAGCAGCTTAGCGAGCAGCACTGAAGCTTTCTTT. This encodes CASSLASSTEAFF.

With regard to this clone: The same CDR3 arises from other DNA sequences in this sample as well. The chain couples TRBV10-3 to TRBJ1-5, with a tentative D call TRBD1 (6 bases). The CDR3 loop spans 16 amino acids. Germline loops: CDR1 ENHRY, CDR2 SYGVKD. The V and J ends lost 6 bases and 0 bases respectively, with 15 bases between them. This CDR3 is CAISDQGPDSNQPQHF. Here the CDR3 DNA reads TGTGCCATCAGCGACCAGGGGCCTGATAGCAATCAGCCCCAGCATTTT.

The rearrangement uses TRBV19 and TRBJ1-2, with D unresolved. V was clipped by 3 bases and J by 5 bases, with 13 bases between them. CDR1 and CDR2 (germline): LNHDA, SQIVND (reference sequence). This CDR3 has 14 residues. Here the CDR3 reads CASSMPAVGYGYTF. The CDR3 DNA reads as TGTGCCAGTAGTATGCCGGCGGTTGGGTATGGCTACACCTTC.

A single count supports this clone. The chain carries TRBV18 and TRBJ2-7, with a tentative D call TRBD1 (5 bases). Trimming shortened V by 3 bases and J by 7 bases, and 13 bases separated the two germline ends. Germline-derived CDR1 and CDR2 are KGHSH and LQKENI. The CDR3 has 13 residues. The CDR3 region is CASSPGLGEEQYF. For the CDR3, the DNA is TGTGCCAGCTCACCGGGGCTTGGGGAAGAGCAGTACTTC.

This clone was detected once. The CDR3: CASSYSSGGRKATDTQYF. CDR3 DNA sequence: TGTGCCAGCAGTTACTCGAGTGGCGGGAGAAAGGCCACAGATACGCAGTATTTT. The rearrangement joins TRBV6-2 or TRBV6-3 to TRBJ2-3, with 7 bases that match TRBD2. This CDR3 is 18 amino acids long. The junction had 11 bases not matched to a gene; V was cut back by 0 bases and J by 2 bases. Looked up from germline, CDR1 is MNHEY and CDR2 is SVGEGT.

The CDR3 sequence is CASSSQGGVTEAFF. CDR3 in DNA: TGTGCCAGCAGCTCGCAGGGGGGGGTCACTGAAGCTTTCTTT. The V and J genes are TRBV11-3 and TRBJ1-1; 7 nucleotides line up with TRBD1. The CDR3 spans 14 residues. Per the germline V gene, CDR1 is SGHNT and CDR2 is YENEEA. Trimming at V came to 4 bases and at J to 4 bases, leaving 6 bases not matched to a gene.

The chain combines TRBV6-1 with TRBJ1-4; possible D gene TRBD1, 5 bases. Germline assignment: CDR1 MNHNS and CDR2 SASEGT. The CDR3 has 15 amino acids. Trimming shortened V by 0 bases and J by 5 bases, and 10 bases separated the two germline ends. The CDR3 sequence: CASSEAAGTNEKLFF. As DNA, the CDR3 is TGTGCCAGCAGTGAAGCAGCGGGGACCAATGAAAAACTGTTTTTT.

J is TRBJ2-1 and V is TRBV5-8; D perhaps matches TRBD1 (5 bases). CDR3 size: 12 residues. Between the trimmed V and J ends, which lost 4 bases and 15 bases, there was a span of 17 bases. Germline V gene data show CDR1 as SGHTS and CDR2 as YDEGEE. In DNA form, the CDR3 reads TGTGCCAGCAGCAGGTCGACAGTCCCACCGTTCTTC. This sequence encodes CASSRSTVPPFF.

This clone was counted once. The V and J genes are TRBV18 and TRBJ1-1, with 8 bases identical to TRBD1. V was pared by 8 bases and J by 11 bases, with 16 bases of the junction left unmatched. The CDR3 totals 14 residues. Germline CDR1 KGHSH, CDR2 LQKENI. The CDR3 region is CASDPDREAQDAFF. Here the CDR3 DNA reads TGTGCCAGCGACCCGGACAGGGAAGCCCAGGACGCTTTCTTT.

The chain recombines TRBV7-3 with TRBJ2-3; D is possibly TRBD1 (5 bases). The CDR3 consists of 15 residues. Germline loops: CDR1 SGHTA, CDR2 FQGTGA. V gave up 4 bases and J gave up 4 bases, with 15 bases separating them. The CDR3 sequence: CASSSRGYFADTQYF. The CDR3 nucleotides are TGTGCCAGCAGCTCTAGGGGATATTTTGCAGATACGCAGTATTTT. Using reference TRBV7-3 and TRBJ2-3 for the parts outside the CDR3, the full variable domain is GAGVSQTPSNKVTEKGKYVELRCDPISGHTALYWYRQSLGQGPEFLIYFQGTGAADDSGLPNDRFFAVRPEGSVSTLKIQRTERGDSAVYLCASSSRGYFADTQYFGPGTRLTVL.

The gene calls are TRBV11-3 and TRBJ2-1, with 7 bases aligning to TRBD2. The CDR3 is 13 residues long. The V gene end was trimmed by 1 base and the J gene end by 9 bases; junction bases not matched to a gene: 3. Per germline, CDR1 SGHNT and CDR2 YENEEA. CDR3 bases: TGTGCCAGCAGCTTAGGGTGGGAGGGTGAGCAGTTCTTC. Protein product: CASSLGWEGEQFF.